One sample yielded the 5 T cell receptor beta chains listed below, sequenced in a study of identical twins. TCRdb redid the calling of the 5' RACE reads with MiXCR, one entry per CDR3 protein. The table lists 1,800,000 or so distinct CDR3 sequences, under 35% of them singletons. The sample taken for sequencing was cord blood. Every receptor here comes from a newborn girl in good health.

This clonotype was detected only a few times. This chain connects TRBV5-1 to TRBJ1-2; unclear D gene. The CDR3 extends over 14 amino acids. Germline values: CDR1 SGHRS, CDR2 YFSETQ. V lost 4 bases and J lost 7, with 17 bases in between. CDR3 bases: TGCGCCAGCAGCCCCAATTTGAGGGCGCGTGGCTACACCTTC. It specifies CASSPNLRARGYTF.

This clonotype was picked up a small number of times. The J gene is TRBJ2-7, the V gene TRBV10-3; D call uncertain. Germline V CDR1 and CDR2: ENHRY, SYGVKD. CDR3 length: 15 residues. The ends were cut back, 3 bases at V and 0 bases at J, with 12 bases in the middle. The DNA of the CDR3 is TGTGCCATCAGTGAAGGGCACCCCAGCTCCTACGAGCAGTACTTC. Its protein is CAISEGHPSSYEQYF.

The CDR3 reads CASSLRSGETLEQYF. The CDR3 DNA follows: TGTGCCAGCAGCTTAAGAAGCGGGGAGACCCTCGAGCAGTACTTC. The chain joins TRBV7-2 to TRBJ2-7; 7 bases are shared with TRBD2. After removal of 2 bases from V and 6 bases from J, the junction contained 10 bases not matched to a gene. Germline V lookup: CDR1 SGHTA, CDR2 FQGNSA. The CDR3 consists of 15 residues. Looking up the rest from reference TRBV7-2 and TRBJ2-7 gives the full variable domain: GAGVSQSPSNKVTEKGKDVELRCDPISGHTALYWYRQSLGQGLEFLIYFQGNSAPDKSGLPSDRFSAERTGGSVSTLTIQRTQQEDSAVYLCASSLRSGETLEQYFGPGTRLTVT.

The chain couples TRBV3-1 to TRBJ2-1; perhaps TRBD1 as D (5 bases). V lost 1 base, J lost 7 bases, and 14 bases lay in between. This CDR3 is 15 amino acids long. Germline V gene lookup returns CDR1 LGHDT and CDR2 YNNKEL (reference sequence). CDR3: CASSQVGLDLNEQFF. The DNA for the CDR3 is TGTGCCAGCAGCCAAGTGGGGCTAGATCTGAATGAGCAGTTCTTC.

This clonotype has only a few counts. The chain carries TRBV20-1 and TRBJ2-5, with 10 bases that match TRBD2. After removal of 1 base from V and 7 bases from J, the junction contained 3 bases not matched to a gene. This CDR3 spans 13 amino acids. Germline CDR1 is DFQATT and CDR2 is SNEGSKA (reference sequence). CDR3 residues: CSARGLAGATQYF. The CDR3 DNA reads TGCAGTGCTAGAGGGCTAGCGGGGGCGACCCAGTACTTC.